This entry features one T cell receptor (beta chain) sequence. Its cognate antigen is unknown. Trimming cost V 5 bases and J 6 bases, with 16 bases left between them. This CDR3 is built from 14 residues. Germline assignment: CDR1 LNHDA and CDR2 SQIVND (reference sequence). A sample-barcoded 5' primer and a J-beta primer mix were used in a second PCR of about 7 to 12 cycles. Unique molecular identifiers of 12 random nucleotides labeled each cDNA. Using its own MiXCR run on the 5' RACE reads, TCRdb lists one record per CDR3 protein. The table shows approximately 2,000,000 distinct CDR3 sequences, with roughly 43% occurring only once. The source of the sample is a study of blood T cells in healthy people across ages. Whole-study findings and limits: Diversity figures derived from one million T cells were judged to underestimate the true value. Long-lived donors exceeded aged donors in naive CD4+ cells and diversity. The CMV status of each donor remained undetermined, and this could have confounded shifts in expanded clonotypes.

This receptor was identified in a human donor in good health. Sequences were obtained from blood. V usage is TRBV19 and J usage is TRBJ1-2, with D tentatively TRBD1 (5 bases). DNA for the CDR3: TGTGCCAGTAGTTCCCTAGGCAGGGACGATGGCTACACCTTC. Translation: CASSSLGRDDGYTF.